The clone carrying this T cell receptor beta chain was found many times. Its specificity is not known. This entry comes from a study of response to subunit inactivated influenza vaccine. TCRdb re-called the RT-PCR reads with MiXCR, one entry per CDR3 protein. The table lists about 620,000 distinct CDR3 sequences, roughly 12% of them singletons. CDR3 length equals 14 residues. CDR1 is MNHEY, CDR2 SMNVEV, per germline (reference sequence). V was trimmed by 8 bases and J by 2 bases, leaving 16 bases between them. Overall study results and limits: The authors offered the suggestion that each seasonal influenza vaccination recruits few new T cells.

Sequenced material: PBMCs from blood, taken on the day of vaccination. The gene calls are TRBV27 and TRBJ2-7; tentatively, D is TRBD1 or TRBD2 (5 bases each). The receptor comes from a man aged 50 to 59 who received an inactivated influenza vaccine. CDR3 in DNA: TGTGCCAGCTCCCCTCGGGACCAGCCCTACGAGCAGTACTTC. As protein: CASSPRDQPYEQYF.